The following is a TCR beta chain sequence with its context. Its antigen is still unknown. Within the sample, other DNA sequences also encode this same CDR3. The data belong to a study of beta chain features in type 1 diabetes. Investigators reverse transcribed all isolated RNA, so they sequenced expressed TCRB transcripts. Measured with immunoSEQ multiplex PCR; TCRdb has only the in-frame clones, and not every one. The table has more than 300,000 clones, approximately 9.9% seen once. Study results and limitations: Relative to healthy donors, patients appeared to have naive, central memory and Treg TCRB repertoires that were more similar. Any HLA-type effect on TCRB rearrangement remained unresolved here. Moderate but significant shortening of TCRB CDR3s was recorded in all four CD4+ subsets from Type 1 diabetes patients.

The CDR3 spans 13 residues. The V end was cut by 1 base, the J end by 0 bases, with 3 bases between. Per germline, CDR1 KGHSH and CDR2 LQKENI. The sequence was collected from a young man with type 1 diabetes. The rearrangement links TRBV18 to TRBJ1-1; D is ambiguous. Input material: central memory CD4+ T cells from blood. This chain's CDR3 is CASSPLVNTEAFF. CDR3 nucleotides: TGTGCCAGCTCACCACTCGTGAACACTGAAGCTTTCTTT.